These 2 T cell receptor beta chains were all obtained from the same sample, sequenced in a study of a mutant IDH1 vaccine in newly diagnosed glioma. Produced via immunoSEQ multiplex PCR; TCRdb's table is partial and in-frame only. The data show some 61,000 clones, 65% to 90% seen once. Stated time point: baseline, week 1 (first vaccination visit). The treatment: pre-vaccination baseline after standard-of-care therapy. Sequences were derived from PBMCs, sampled from a glioma patient treated with radiotherapy, temozolomide or both. Receptor source: a man aged 25-40 years with glioma.

This rearrangement joins TRBV6-5 to TRBJ1-6; D gene uncertain. The CDR3 consists of 14 residues. Germline values: CDR1 MNHEY, CDR2 SVGAGI. With 2 bases removed from V and 9 bases from J, the gap between germline ends came to 11 bases. The CDR3, as DNA: TGTGCCAGCAGTTACGGTTCTGGAGGTTCACCCCTCCACTTT. Translating gives CASSYGSGGSPLHF.

The chain couples TRBV27 to TRBJ2-3; 10 bases map to TRBD2. This CDR3 has 20 residues. V shed 4 bases, J shed 0 bases, and the junction held 16 bases outside the gene matches. CDR1 and CDR2 from the germline V gene are MNHEY and SMNVEV (reference sequence). CDR3 protein: CASSSLTSGYHTSSTDTQYF. The CDR3 DNA is TGTGCCAGCAGTTCCCTGACTAGCGGGTACCATACTTCTAGCACAGATACGCAGTATTTT.